The clone carrying this T cell receptor (beta chain) was recorded once. The sample comes from a study of blood T cell repertoires in COVID-19. Method: immunoSEQ multiplex PCR; TCRdb's copy keeps in-frame clones and lacks some. Counted here are hundreds of thousands of clones, 89% occurring once; the ten biggest clones make up around 3%. Followed over time, Seattle patients had been enrolled while infection was active. The source of this sequence is a woman aged 25 to 39 with COVID-19, enrolled during active disease. What was sequenced was peripheral blood.

Here the CDR3 reads CASSPRGASGGLGEQFF. CDR3 sequence (DNA): TGTGCCAGCAGCCCGAGGGGGGCTAGCGGGGGACTTGGTGAGCAGTTCTTC. The chain joins TRBV7-2 to TRBJ2-1; 10 positions match TRBD2. The CDR3 totals 17 residues. The V and J ends lost 5 bases and 9 bases, in that order; junction bases with no gene match: 16. Looked up from germline, CDR1 is SGHTA and CDR2 is FQGNSA.